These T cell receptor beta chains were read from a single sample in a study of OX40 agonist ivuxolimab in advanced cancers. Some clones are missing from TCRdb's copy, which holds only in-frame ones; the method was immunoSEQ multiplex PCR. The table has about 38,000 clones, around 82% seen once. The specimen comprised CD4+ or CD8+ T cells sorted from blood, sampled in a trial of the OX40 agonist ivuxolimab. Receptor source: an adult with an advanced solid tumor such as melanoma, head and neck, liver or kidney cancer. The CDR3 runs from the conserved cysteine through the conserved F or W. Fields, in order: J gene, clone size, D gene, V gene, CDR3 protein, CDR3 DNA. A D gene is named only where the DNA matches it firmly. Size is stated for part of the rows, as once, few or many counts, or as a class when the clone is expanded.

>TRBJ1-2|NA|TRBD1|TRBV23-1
CASRTRGTDNYGYTF
TGCGCCAGCAGAACCAGGGGGACAGATAACTATGGCTACACCTTC
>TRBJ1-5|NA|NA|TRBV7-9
CASSSFRTDQPQHF
TGTGCCAGCAGCTCGTTTAGGACAGATCAGCCCCAGCATTTT
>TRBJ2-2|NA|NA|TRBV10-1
CASSEETGSTGELFF
TGCGCCAGCAGTGAGGAAACAGGGAGCACCGGGGAGCTGTTTTTT
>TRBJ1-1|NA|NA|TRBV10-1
CASTENLRGNTEAFF
TGCGCCAGCACCGAGAACCTCAGGGGAAACACTGAAGCTTTCTTT
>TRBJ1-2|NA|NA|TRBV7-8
CASSLEAANYGYTF
TGTGCCAGCAGCTTAGAGGCAGCTAACTATGGCTACACCTTC
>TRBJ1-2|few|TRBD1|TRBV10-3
CAIRTTGQFYGYTF
TGTGCCATCAGGACGACGGGACAGTTCTATGGCTACACCTTC
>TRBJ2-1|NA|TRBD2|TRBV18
CASSPVGLVHIEQFF
TGTGCCAGCTCACCAGTGGGACTAGTACATATTGAGCAGTTCTTC
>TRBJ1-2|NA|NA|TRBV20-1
CRARGYTF
TGCAGGGCACGCGGCTACACCTTC
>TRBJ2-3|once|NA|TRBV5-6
CASSLLQRSTDTQYF
TGTGCCAGCAGCTTGTTACAGCGGAGCACAGATACGCAGTATTTT
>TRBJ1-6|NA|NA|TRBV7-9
CASSTTDYNSPLHF
TGTGCCAGCAGCACTACGGACTATAATTCACCCCTCCACTTT
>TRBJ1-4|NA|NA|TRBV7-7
CASSLGVTANEKLFF
TGTGCCAGCAGCTTAGGGGTCACGGCTAATGAAAAACTGTTTTTT
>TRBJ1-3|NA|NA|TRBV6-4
CASSDSIEGTTVSGNTIYF
TGTGCCAGCAGTGACTCGATTGAGGGGACCACAGTCTCTGGAAACACCATATATTTT
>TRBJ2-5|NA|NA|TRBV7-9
CASSLASGNQETQYF
TGTGCCAGCAGCTTAGCGTCAGGGAACCAAGAGACCCAGTACTTC
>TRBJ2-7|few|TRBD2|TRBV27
CASSLRASGAHFAYEQYF
TGTGCCAGCAGTCTCCGCGCTAGCGGGGCTCATTTTGCCTACGAGCAGTACTTC
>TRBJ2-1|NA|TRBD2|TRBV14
CASSLNPGLASPERFF
TGTGCCAGCAGCCTTAACCCGGGACTAGCGAGTCCTGAGAGGTTCTTC